Listed below are T cell receptor beta chains from one sample, sequenced in a study of Ad26.COV2.S vaccination and SARS-CoV-2 variants. Sequenced by immunoSEQ multiplex PCR; TCRdb stores in-frame clones only, minus some. The data hold 350,000 to 400,000 clones, with approximately 90% observed a single time. Sequencing used peripheral blood, obtained in a trial of Ad26.COV2.S vaccine versus placebo. These receptors were taken from a person between 18 and 59 years old who received the Ad26.COV2.S COVID-19 vaccine or a placebo. The CDR3 runs from the conserved cysteine through the conserved F or W. The D gene is left open where the match is weak. Part of the rows lack a size; the others show once, few, many or a class for expanded clones.

CDR3 length: 15; clone size: -; D gene: -; V gene: TRBV3-1/TRBV3-2; J gene: TRBJ1-2; CDR3 protein: CASSQGPPANYGYTF; CDR3 DNA: TGTGCCAGCAGCCAGGGACCGCCAGCTAACTATGGCTACACCTTC
CDR3 length: 13; clone size: -; D gene: TRBD1; V gene: TRBV3-1/TRBV3-2; J gene: TRBJ2-2; CDR3 protein: CASNRGNTGELFF; CDR3 DNA: TGTGCCAGCAACAGGGGGAACACCGGGGAGCTGTTTTTT
CDR3 length: 16; clone size: -; D gene: TRBD1; V gene: TRBV7-6; J gene: TRBJ2-1; CDR3 protein: CASSLGRTGSYNEQFF; CDR3 DNA: TGTGCCAGCAGCCTAGGGCGGACAGGGTCCTACAATGAGCAGTTCTTC
CDR3 length: 15; clone size: -; D gene: TRBD1; V gene: TRBV6-5; J gene: TRBJ2-1; CDR3 protein: CASSQRGTGGHEQFF; CDR3 DNA: TGTGCCAGCAGCCAACGTGGGACAGGGGGCCATGAGCAGTTCTTC
CDR3 length: 16; clone size: -; D gene: -; V gene: TRBV4-3; J gene: TRBJ1-2; CDR3 protein: CASSQDIRAANYGYTF; CDR3 DNA: TGCGCCAGCAGCCAAGATATAAGGGCCGCTAACTATGGCTACACCTTC
CDR3 length: 13; clone size: medium-sized; D gene: -; V gene: TRBV6-4; J gene: TRBJ1-2; CDR3 protein: CASSSGDSYGYTF; CDR3 DNA: TGTGCCAGCAGCTCAGGGGATAGCTATGGCTACACCTTC
CDR3 length: 14; clone size: -; D gene: -; V gene: TRBV9; J gene: TRBJ2-5; CDR3 protein: CASRKGSGAETQYF; CDR3 DNA: TGTGCCAGCAGGAAAGGGAGTGGGGCAGAGACCCAGTACTTC
CDR3 length: 15; clone size: -; D gene: -; V gene: TRBV5-5; J gene: TRBJ2-7; CDR3 protein: CASSLEYSTTYEQYF; CDR3 DNA: TGTGCCAGCAGCTTGGAATACTCGACCACCTACGAGCAGTACTTC
CDR3 length: 13; clone size: -; D gene: -; V gene: TRBV30; J gene: TRBJ1-1; CDR3 protein: CAWSEQGRRTAFF; CDR3 DNA: TGTGCCTGGAGCGAGCAAGGGCGGCGGACAGCTTTCTTT
CDR3 length: 14; clone size: -; D gene: -; V gene: TRBV5-4; J gene: TRBJ1-2; CDR3 protein: CASSLRDRRYGYTF; CDR3 DNA: TGTGCCAGCAGTCTCAGGGACCGGCGCTATGGCTACACCTTC
CDR3 length: 13; clone size: -; D gene: -; V gene: TRBV5-4; J gene: TRBJ2-5; CDR3 protein: CASSGGRSETQYF; CDR3 DNA: TGTGCCAGCAGCGGGGGGCGGAGCGAGACCCAGTACTTC
CDR3 length: 15; clone size: -; D gene: -; V gene: TRBV5-8; J gene: TRBJ2-4; CDR3 protein: CASSFRGTAKNIQYF; CDR3 DNA: TGTGCCAGCAGCTTTCGGGGGACCGCCAAAAACATTCAGTACTTC
CDR3 length: 15; clone size: -; D gene: -; V gene: TRBV10-3; J gene: TRBJ1-1; CDR3 protein: CADKFRAGKNTEAFF; CDR3 DNA: TGTGCCGACAAATTCCGGGCGGGGAAGAACACTGAAGCTTTCTTT
CDR3 length: 14; clone size: -; D gene: -; V gene: TRBV7-9; J gene: TRBJ2-3; CDR3 protein: CASSSIVSTDTQYF; CDR3 DNA: TGTGCCAGCAGCTCCATAGTGAGTACAGATACGCAGTATTTT
CDR3 length: 16; clone size: -; D gene: -; V gene: TRBV7-9; J gene: TRBJ1-5; CDR3 protein: CASSFSVGVANQPQHF; CDR3 DNA: TGTGCCAGCAGCTTTAGTGTGGGGGTCGCTAATCAGCCCCAGCATTTT
CDR3 length: 14; clone size: -; D gene: TRBD1; V gene: TRBV6-5; J gene: TRBJ2-1; CDR3 protein: CASKRQGMVNEQFF; CDR3 DNA: TGTGCCAGCAAACGACAGGGGATGGTGAATGAGCAGTTCTTC
CDR3 length: 14; clone size: once; D gene: -; V gene: TRBV2; J gene: TRBJ1-6; CDR3 protein: CASSEWGGESPLHF; CDR3 DNA: TGTGCCAGCAGTGAATGGGGGGGAGAATCACCCCTCCACTTT
CDR3 length: 14; clone size: -; D gene: TRBD1; V gene: TRBV19; J gene: TRBJ1-4; CDR3 protein: CASTRDRGREKLFF; CDR3 DNA: TGTGCCAGTACCCGGGACAGGGGACGCGAAAAACTGTTTTTT
CDR3 length: 17; clone size: -; D gene: TRBD1; V gene: TRBV5-1; J gene: TRBJ1-1; CDR3 protein: CASSLEARGTMNTEAFF; CDR3 DNA: TGCGCCAGCAGCTTGGAGGCCAGGGGGACCATGAACACTGAAGCTTTCTTT
CDR3 length: 14; clone size: -; D gene: -; V gene: TRBV5-6; J gene: TRBJ2-7; CDR3 protein: CASSWKTERYEQYF; CDR3 DNA: TGTGCCAGCAGCTGGAAGACAGAGCGGTACGAGCAGTACTTC
CDR3 length: 13; clone size: once; D gene: -; V gene: TRBV12-3/TRBV12-4; J gene: TRBJ2-7; CDR3 protein: CASTSNRHYEQYF; CDR3 DNA: TGTGCCAGCACCTCCAACAGGCACTACGAGCAGTACTTC
CDR3 length: 15; clone size: -; D gene: -; V gene: TRBV21-1; J gene: TRBJ2-1; CDR3 protein: CASTHSGGAGNEQFF; CDR3 DNA: TGTGCCAGCACCCATAGCGGGGGGGCTGGCAATGAGCAGTTCTTC
CDR3 length: 12; clone size: -; D gene: -; V gene: TRBV7-2; J gene: TRBJ2-7; CDR3 protein: CASSLAINEQYF; CDR3 DNA: TGTGCCAGCAGCTTAGCAATAAATGAGCAGTACTTC
CDR3 length: 15; clone size: -; D gene: -; V gene: TRBV5-6; J gene: TRBJ2-1; CDR3 protein: CASSRGGGSYNEQFF; CDR3 DNA: TGTGCCAGCAGCCGCGGTGGGGGTTCCTACAATGAGCAGTTCTTC
CDR3 length: 18; clone size: -; D gene: -; V gene: TRBV7-2; J gene: TRBJ1-6; CDR3 protein: CASSPTPRSPGVNSPLHF; CDR3 DNA: TGTGCCAGCAGCCCAACTCCACGGTCCCCGGGTGTTAATTCACCCCTCCACTTT
CDR3 length: 14; clone size: -; D gene: -; V gene: TRBV6-5; J gene: TRBJ2-7; CDR3 protein: CASSPLAEAYEQYF; CDR3 DNA: TGTGCCAGCAGTCCTCTTGCGGAGGCCTACGAGCAGTACTTC
CDR3 length: 14; clone size: -; D gene: TRBD1; V gene: TRBV7-6; J gene: TRBJ1-2; CDR3 protein: CASRGTGEGYGYTF; CDR3 DNA: TGTGCCAGCAGGGGGACAGGGGAGGGCTATGGCTACACCTTC
CDR3 length: 15; clone size: -; D gene: TRBD1; V gene: TRBV19; J gene: TRBJ2-2; CDR3 protein: CASSIVRQGTGELFF; CDR3 DNA: TGTGCCAGTAGTATAGTGCGACAGGGGACCGGGGAGCTGTTTTTT